A selection of T cell receptor beta chains follows, all from one sample in a study of shared clonotypes between healthy human individuals. Only in-frame clones appear in the TCRdb table, and some are missing; sequencing was by immunoSEQ multiplex PCR. The profile shows some 2,500,000 clones, approximately 93% of them singletons. Material: naive CD4+ T cells from PBMCs. These receptors were taken from a young man in good health. Some clones in this sample may be carry-over from other donors' samples. CDR3s include the opening cysteine and the closing phenylalanine or tryptophan. Each record gives: CDR3 protein, J gene, V gene.

CDR3 protein: CASSSDRGYIQYF
J gene: TRBJ2-4
V gene: TRBV7-2

CDR3 protein: CASSRTPGLRDEQYF
J gene: TRBJ2-7
V gene: TRBV5-1

CDR3 protein: CASSTVTGYYGYTF
J gene: TRBJ1-2
V gene: TRBV5-1

CDR3 protein: CASSYRETQYF
J gene: TRBJ2-5
V gene: TRBV6-5

CDR3 protein: CASSTMGGTEAFF
J gene: TRBJ1-1
V gene: TRBV19

CDR3 protein: CASSQDMRLAGNEQYF
J gene: TRBJ2-7
V gene: TRBV14

CDR3 protein: CASSFGTGLTYEQYF
J gene: TRBJ2-7
V gene: TRBV5-6

CDR3 protein: CASNPGTQANTGELFF
J gene: TRBJ2-2
V gene: TRBV5-1

CDR3 protein: CASSIRVDAGELFF
J gene: TRBJ2-2
V gene: TRBV19

CDR3 protein: CASTEGGGTGTNEQYF
J gene: TRBJ2-7
V gene: TRBV28

CDR3 protein: CASSYPIGRQETQYF
J gene: TRBJ2-5
V gene: TRBV11-2

CDR3 protein: CASSAGGSYNEQFF
J gene: TRBJ2-1
V gene: TRBV19

CDR3 protein: CASSPGGERATKNIQYF
J gene: TRBJ2-4
V gene: TRBV19

CDR3 protein: CASSTGQDYGYTF
J gene: TRBJ1-2
V gene: TRBV2

CDR3 protein: CASSPGLAGSGGEQFF
J gene: TRBJ2-1
V gene: TRBV4-1

CDR3 protein: CASSLVVPLGDTQYF
J gene: TRBJ2-3
V gene: TRBV27

CDR3 protein: CASSSRGGGAQETQYF
J gene: TRBJ2-5
V gene: TRBV5-1

CDR3 protein: CASGLVVTGTNTEAFF
J gene: TRBJ1-1
V gene: TRBV12-5

CDR3 protein: CASRSVSIAEAFF
J gene: TRBJ1-1
V gene: TRBV6-5

CDR3 protein: CASSETGYGYTF
J gene: TRBJ1-2
V gene: TRBV6-4

CDR3 protein: CASSTPGWREGSDTQYF
J gene: TRBJ2-3
V gene: TRBV5-1

CDR3 protein: CASSFGGFKTYEQYF
J gene: TRBJ2-7
V gene: TRBV27

CDR3 protein: CASSTGGMGETQYF
J gene: TRBJ2-5
V gene: TRBV11-3

CDR3 protein: CASSPPPNYGYTF
J gene: TRBJ1-2
V gene: TRBV28

CDR3 protein: CAWSVRSSDTQYF
J gene: TRBJ2-3
V gene: TRBV30

CDR3 protein: CASGPGTLAGATDTQYF
J gene: TRBJ2-3
V gene: TRBV10-1

CDR3 protein: CASSSTGGIKAYEQYF
J gene: TRBJ2-7
V gene: TRBV5-1

CDR3 protein: CASSLRLAGGPRTDTQYF
J gene: TRBJ2-3
V gene: TRBV5-8

CDR3 protein: CASSLSGDGTDTQYF
J gene: TRBJ2-3
V gene: TRBV7-9

CDR3 protein: CASSTGQLVRYNEQFF
J gene: TRBJ2-1
V gene: TRBV28

CDR3 protein: CASSLLGAETQYF
J gene: TRBJ2-5
V gene: TRBV28

CDR3 protein: CASSSQGTGELFF
J gene: TRBJ2-2
V gene: TRBV7-3

CDR3 protein: CASSPLRYTTEAFF
J gene: TRBJ1-1
V gene: TRBV18

CDR3 protein: CASSAQRSGTTDTQYF
J gene: TRBJ2-3
V gene: TRBV7-9

CDR3 protein: CASSQDHVGGRAVAGYTF
J gene: TRBJ1-2
V gene: TRBV4-1

CDR3 protein: CASSFDRVWSDEQYF
J gene: TRBJ2-7
V gene: TRBV5-1

CDR3 protein: CASSLGGHTNYGYTF
J gene: TRBJ1-2
V gene: TRBV28

CDR3 protein: CASSPTRLNEQFF
J gene: TRBJ2-1
V gene: TRBV7-9

CDR3 protein: CASSPPGISFEQFF
J gene: TRBJ2-1
V gene: TRBV28

CDR3 protein: CSVAERGEAFF
J gene: TRBJ1-1
V gene: TRBV29-1

CDR3 protein: CASSYSGRAVGAQYF
J gene: TRBJ2-5
V gene: TRBV6-5

CDR3 protein: CASSALYTDTQYF
J gene: TRBJ2-3
V gene: TRBV6-4

CDR3 protein: CASSPGRGPHYGYTF
J gene: TRBJ1-2
V gene: TRBV18

CDR3 protein: CASSALGLAGMAGELFF
J gene: TRBJ2-2
V gene: TRBV2

CDR3 protein: CSVSRTAYNEQFF
J gene: TRBJ2-1
V gene: TRBV29-1

CDR3 protein: CSAVTGPEQFF
J gene: TRBJ2-1
V gene: TRBV20-1

CDR3 protein: CSVEEVGGRETQYF
J gene: TRBJ2-5
V gene: TRBV29-1

CDR3 protein: CASSPPSIGTEAFF
J gene: TRBJ1-1
V gene: TRBV7-9

CDR3 protein: CASSPYTENTEAFF
J gene: TRBJ1-1
V gene: TRBV18

CDR3 protein: CASSQGLAGVIQETQYF
J gene: TRBJ2-5
V gene: TRBV5-1

CDR3 protein: CASSKTAGELFF
J gene: TRBJ2-2
V gene: TRBV4-3

CDR3 protein: CASSSLAGGLVREQYF
J gene: TRBJ2-7
V gene: TRBV28

CDR3 protein: CASSQDALAGAISADTQYF
J gene: TRBJ2-3
V gene: TRBV4-2

CDR3 protein: CASSLGSGATEAFF
J gene: TRBJ1-1
V gene: TRBV7-9

CDR3 protein: CASSIGRRGGHEQYF
J gene: TRBJ2-7
V gene: TRBV19

CDR3 protein: CASSLARRGQETQYF
J gene: TRBJ2-5
V gene: TRBV7-9

CDR3 protein: CASPGTSGDESYEQYF
J gene: TRBJ2-7
V gene: TRBV21-1

CDR3 protein: CASSPFGGETQYF
J gene: TRBJ2-5
V gene: TRBV18

CDR3 protein: CASTPWASGNTIYF
J gene: TRBJ1-3
V gene: TRBV19